What follows are 28 T cell receptor beta chains derived from one specimen sequenced in a study of blood T cell repertoires in COVID-19. Repertoires were generated with immunoSEQ multiplex PCR, while TCRdb's copy carries only in-frame clones and drops some. The sample records 200,000 or so clones, 80% to 85% being singletons. The sequenced material came from PBMCs or T cells enriched from blood (not recorded which). Every receptor here comes from a man aged 35 to 55 who had recovered from COVID-19.

V usage is TRBV7-8 and J usage is TRBJ1-5; the D gene is possibly TRBD1 (6 bases). This CDR3 region has 15 residues. Germline CDR1 and CDR2: SGHVS and FQNEAQ. The V and J ends lost 1 base and 1 base respectively, with 8 bases between them. This CDR3 is CASSLVTGSNQPQHF. In nucleotides, the CDR3 is TGTGCCAGCAGCTTAGTTACAGGGAGCAATCAGCCCCAGCATTTT.

The chain employs TRBV7-9 and TRBJ2-7; 7 bases line up with TRBD1. V lost 5 bases to trimming and J lost 2 bases; unmatched junction nucleotides: 9. The CDR3 has 15 amino acids. The germline V gene has CDR1 SEHNR and CDR2 FQNEAQ (reference sequence). The chain's CDR3 is CASSPISGTAYEQYF. The CDR3 region has the DNA TGTGCCAGCAGCCCCATCTCCGGGACAGCCTACGAGCAGTACTTC.

The chain recombines TRBV25-1 with TRBJ1-1; tentatively, D is TRBD1 (6 bases). The CDR3 runs to 14 residues. Trimming took off 6 bases at V and 5 bases at J, with 16 bases between the two ends. Germline assignment: CDR1 MGHDK and CDR2 SYGVNS. The chain's CDR3 is CASRTHGGHTEAFF. CDR3 DNA: TGTGCCAGCAGGACCCACGGGGGGCATACTGAAGCTTTCTTT.

The chain links TRBV7-6 to TRBJ1-5; D gene unclear. The CDR3 totals 21 residues. Trimming pared 7 bases from V and 5 bases from J, leaving 36 bases between. Germline-derived CDR1 and CDR2 are SGHVS and FNYEAQ. The CDR3: CASNRKAKVFGPQIGDQPQHF. The CDR3 DNA reads as TGTGCCAGCAACCGAAAGGCTAAAGTGTTCGGTCCACAGATCGGGGATCAGCCCCAGCATTTT.

The V and J genes are TRBV9 and TRBJ1-2, with no clear D. The V and J ends lost 0 bases and 6 bases respectively, with 9 bases between them. The CDR3 contains 13 residues. CDR1 is SGDLS, CDR2 YYNGEE, per germline. Here the CDR3 reads CASSVDTRHGYTF. Here the CDR3 DNA reads TGTGCCAGCAGCGTAGATACCAGGCATGGCTACACCTTC.

The gene calls are TRBV2 and TRBJ1-5; 7 bases line up with TRBD1. CDR3 length: 15 residues. Per the germline V gene, CDR1 is SNHLY and CDR2 is FYNNEI. After removal of 6 bases from V and 0 bases from J, the junction contained 5 bases not matched to a gene. DNA of the CDR3: TGTGCCAGCAGAGGACAGGCTTATAGCAATCAGCCCCAGCATTTT. This gives the protein CASRGQAYSNQPQHF.

This sequence joins TRBV19 and TRBJ1-2; 7 bases agree with TRBD1. CDR1 and CDR2 from the germline V gene are LNHDA and SQIVND (reference sequence). The CDR3 has 13 amino acids. V shed 9 bases, J shed 4 bases, and the junction held 8 bases outside the gene matches. CDR3 in DNA: TGTGCCAGCAACAGGGGCGAGGGCTATGGCTACACCTTC. It specifies CASNRGEGYGYTF.

The chain combines TRBV10-3 with TRBJ1-2; 7 nucleotides agree with TRBD1. The CDR3 spans 13 residues. The V gene's germline CDR1 is ENHRY and CDR2 SYGVKD. The chain's CDR3 is CGISERQGYGYTF. The CDR3 bases are TGTGGCATTTCGGAGAGACAGGGCTATGGCTACACCTTC.

The genes are TRBV19 and TRBJ1-2; the match to TRBD1 covers 7 bases. V lost 5 bases and J lost 3; bases outside the gene matches: 6. The CDR3 has 14 residues. Per germline, CDR1 LNHDA and CDR2 SQIVND (reference sequence). In DNA, the CDR3 is TGTGCCAGTAGTCTCTCAGGGGGAGACTATGGCTACACCTTC. This sequence encodes CASSLSGGDYGYTF. The full variable domain, with the rest looked up from reference TRBV19 and TRBJ1-2, is DGGITQSPKYLFRKEGQNVTLSCEQNLNHDAMYWYRQDPGQGLRLIYYSQIVNDFQKGDIAEGYSVSREKKESFPLTVTSAQKNPTAFYLCASSLSGGDYGYTFGSGTRLTVV.

The V and J genes are TRBV5-1 and TRBJ2-5; D call uncertain. The ends were cut back, 3 bases at V and 2 bases at J, with 2 bases in the middle. The CDR3 is 11 residues long. Germline V lookup: CDR1 SGHRS, CDR2 YFSETQ. Here the CDR3 DNA reads TGCGCCAGCAGCTCTCAAGAGACCCAGTACTTC. This sequence encodes CASSSQETQYF.

This chain uses TRBV5-1 with TRBJ1-2; possibly TRBD1 for D (5 bases). This CDR3 has 14 amino acids. CDR1 SGHRS and CDR2 YFSETQ come from the germline V gene. Deletions cut 4 bases from V and 4 bases from J, with 14 bases between. The CDR3 reads CASSRSETAYGYTF. The CDR3 DNA follows: TGCGCCAGCAGCCGATCGGAGACAGCCTATGGCTACACCTTC.

The chain employs TRBV27 and TRBJ2-3; 9 bases fit TRBD2. This CDR3 has 16 amino acids. Germline V gives CDR1 MNHEY, CDR2 SMNVEV (reference sequence). The J segment lost 3 bases and the V segment lost 5 bases, leaving 9 bases of the junction unmatched. CDR3: CASSPSERGVTDTQYF. CDR3 sequence (DNA): TGTGCCAGCAGTCCCTCCGAGCGGGGGGTGACAGATACGCAGTATTTT.

The rearrangement links TRBV7-9 to TRBJ1-3; 8 bases are shared with TRBD1. Trimming took 6 bases from V and 4 from J; bases not matched to a gene: 8. The CDR3 contains 15 residues. The V gene's germline CDR1 is SEHNR and CDR2 FQNEAQ (reference sequence). The CDR3 reads CASSRTGMAGNTIYF. Here the CDR3 DNA reads TGTGCCAGCAGTCGGACAGGGATGGCAGGAAACACCATATATTTT.

The chain links TRBV5-1 to TRBJ1-1, with 9 bases identical to TRBD1. Germline trimming cut 4 bases from V and 10 bases from J; bases unmatched to any gene: 11. Germline CDR1 reads SGHRS; CDR2 reads YFSETQ. This CDR3 comprises 14 residues. The CDR3 DNA reads TGCGCCAGCAGCGCCGGGACAGGGCAGGGGTTAGCTTTCTTT. Its protein product is CASSAGTGQGLAFF. The variable domain in full, completed from reference TRBV5-1 and TRBJ1-1, reads KAGVTQTPRYLIKTRGQQVTLSCSPISGHRSVSWYQQTPGQGLQFLFEYFSETQRNKGNFPGRFSGRQFSNSRSEMNVSTLELGDSALYLCASSAGTGQGLAFFGQGTRLTVV.

The gene calls are TRBV9 and TRBJ1-4; 10 nucleotides align to TRBD1. Looked up from germline, CDR1 is SGDLS and CDR2 is YYNGEE. The CDR3 is made up of 15 amino acids. V lost 4 bases, J lost 4 bases, and 4 bases stayed unmatched. CDR3 nucleotide sequence: TGTGCCAGCAGCCCAAGGGACAGGGGTAATGAAAAACTGTTTTTT. Protein product: CASSPRDRGNEKLFF.

The V call is TRBV30, the J call TRBJ1-5, with TRBD1 identical over 10 bases. With 1 base clipped from V and 2 bases from J, the junction kept 8 bases outside the gene matches. The germline V gene encodes CDR1 GTSNPN and CDR2 SVGIG (reference sequence). This CDR3 is 17 amino acids long. CDR3 sequence reads: CAWSGMTGGEGNQPQHF. CDR3 nucleotides: TGTGCCTGGAGTGGCATGACAGGGGGCGAGGGCAATCAGCCCCAGCATTTT.

The CDR3 DNA sequence: TGCGCCAGCAGTGAATTCAGGGGGACTTCTACTAATGAAAAACTGTTTTTT. Translating gives CASSEFRGTSTNEKLFF. The genes are TRBV10-1 and TRBJ1-4; TRBD1 matches 7 bases. V lost 3 bases to trimming and J lost 2 bases; unmatched junction nucleotides: 9. This CDR3 region has 17 residues. Germline lookup yields CDR1 WNHNN and CDR2 SYGVQD (reference sequence).

This clone was observed once. The V and J genes are TRBV7-6 and TRBJ2-2; no definite D call. The V gene's germline CDR1 is SGHVS and CDR2 FNYEAQ. The germline V and J ends were trimmed by 1 base and 6 bases, with 6 bases remaining between them. CDR3 length: 13 residues. The CDR3 DNA follows: TGTGCCAGCAGCTTAGAGTCGGCCGGGGAGCTGTTTTTT. This gives the protein CASSLESAGELFF.

This clone was detected a few times. CDR3 sequence: CASSLETGANEKLFF. The CDR3 nucleotides read TGTGCCAGCAGCCTGGAGACAGGGGCAAATGAAAAACTGTTTTTT. The V and J genes are TRBV7-9 and TRBJ1-4, with TRBD1 identical over 8 bases. The CDR3 is made up of 15 amino acids. The germline gives CDR1 SEHNR, CDR2 FQNEAQ (reference sequence). Germline trimming cut 5 bases from V and 5 bases from J; bases unmatched to any gene: 7.

In this sample, this clone turned up once. V is TRBV6-4 and J is TRBJ2-7, with D tentatively TRBD2 (6 bases). The V and J ends lost 2 bases and 2 bases respectively, with 22 bases between them. Germline CDR1 and CDR2: MRHNA and SNTAGT. The CDR3 is 18 amino acids. The CDR3 spells CASSDGWGDGPRPYEQYF. The CDR3 DNA is TGTGCCAGCAGTGACGGGTGGGGGGATGGCCCTCGGCCCTACGAGCAGTACTTC.

The chain recombines TRBV5-1 with TRBJ1-6, with a possible D match to TRBD1 (6 bases). The ends were cut back, 0 bases at V and 4 bases at J, with 11 bases in the middle. From germline, CDR1 is SGHRS and CDR2 YFSETQ. The CDR3 covers 16 residues. The CDR3 bases are TGCGCCAGCAGCTTGGTAGGACAGAAATATAATTCACCCCTCCACTTT. It translates to CASSLVGQKYNSPLHF.

The V gene is TRBV18, the J gene TRBJ1-1; maybe TRBD1 (5 bases). Trimming pared 4 bases from V and 6 bases from J, leaving 12 bases between. Germline V gene data show CDR1 as KGHSH and CDR2 as LQKENI. This CDR3 is 13 amino acids long. The CDR3 sequence is CASSRRGEAEAFF. DNA for the CDR3: TGTGCCAGCTCACGGAGGGGAGAGGCTGAAGCTTTCTTT.

The rearrangement uses TRBV21-1 and TRBJ2-2; the table calls TRBD1, which could not be checked here. TRBV21-1 is flagged as a pseudogene. The CDR3 spans 14 residues. The CDR3 coding sequence is TGTGCCAGCAGCAAATGGGTGGGCGCCGGGGAGCTGTTTTTT. Amino acid sequence: CASSKWVGAGELFF.

In nucleotides, the CDR3 is TGTGCCACCAGCAGAGATCGCTACGAGCAGTTCTTC. Its translation: CATSRDRYEQFF. The chain joins TRBV15 to TRBJ2-1; D is unclear. CDR3 size: 12 residues. The V end lost 0 bases, the J end lost 10 bases, and 7 bases lay between the germline ends. CDR1 and CDR2 from the germline V gene are LNHNV and YYDKDF (reference sequence).

The chain recombines TRBV12-3 or TRBV12-4 with TRBJ1-4; D is ambiguous. This CDR3 is 11 amino acids long. The V end lost 5 bases, the J end lost 8 bases, and 6 bases lay between the germline ends. This chain's CDR3 is CASSNREKLFF. CDR3 sequence (DNA): TGTGCCAGCAGTAACCGGGAAAAACTGTTTTTT.

The chain employs TRBV6-6 and TRBJ1-1; TRBD1 matches at 7 bases. The CDR3 runs 15 residues. Germline trimming cut 8 bases from V and 5 bases from J; bases unmatched to any gene: 14. The V gene's germline CDR1 is MNHNY and CDR2 SVGAGI (reference sequence). The CDR3 DNA follows: TGTGCCAGCTCTCAAACGGCGACAGGGCGAACTGAAGCTTTCTTT. Translating gives CASSQTATGRTEAFF.

The V gene is TRBV27, the J gene TRBJ1-4; weak D call: TRBD1 (5 bases). The CDR3 is made up of 18 amino acids. The germline V and J ends were trimmed by 2 bases and 0 bases, with 16 bases remaining between them. The V gene's germline CDR1 is MNHEY and CDR2 SMNVEV (reference sequence). Written as DNA, the CDR3 is TGTGCCAGCAGTTTAAACCAGGGAATCCCCGCAACTAATGAAAAACTGTTTTTT. Protein product: CASSLNQGIPATNEKLFF. The variable domain in full, completed from reference TRBV27 and TRBJ1-4, reads EAQVTQNPRYLITVTGKKLTVTCSQNMNHEYMSWYRQDPGLGLRQIYYSMNVEVTDKGDVPEGYKVSRKEKRNFPLILESPSPNQTSLYFCASSLNQGIPATNEKLFFGSGTQLSVL.

This chain connects TRBV5-1 to TRBJ1-2, with unresolved D. The CDR3 is made up of 15 amino acids. V shed 0 bases and J shed 1 base, with 10 bases lying between them. Germline values: CDR1 SGHRS, CDR2 YFSETQ. This chain's CDR3 is CASSLGYQDNYGYTF. The CDR3 DNA sequence: TGCGCCAGCAGCTTGGGGTATCAGGATAACTATGGCTACACCTTC. Variable domain in full (rest from reference TRBV5-1 and TRBJ1-2): KAGVTQTPRYLIKTRGQQVTLSCSPISGHRSVSWYQQTPGQGLQFLFEYFSETQRNKGNFPGRFSGRQFSNSRSEMNVSTLELGDSALYLCASSLGYQDNYGYTFGSGTRLTVV.